The present T cell receptor (beta chain) was sequenced within a study of cytomegalovirus exposure and HLA in healthy donors. General study points: Most TCR sequences proved rare, with some public TCRs found in many donors. Later analysis indicated greater clonal expansion among HLA-associated TCR beta chains than among equally common other chains.

The CDR3 is 12 amino acids. Germline CDR1 is LNHDA and CDR2 is SQIVND (reference sequence). The V end lost 7 bases, the J end lost 5 bases, and 11 bases lay between the germline ends. In regard to this clone: Its antigen remains unknown.

The study ran its PCR with 60 Vbeta and 13 Jbeta primers. Some clones are missing from TCRdb's copy, which holds only in-frame ones; the method was immunoSEQ multiplex PCR. The table has approximately 190,000 clones, around 82% seen once; the top ten hold about 1.8%. This rearrangement joins TRBV19 to TRBJ1-2, with a weak D call TRBD1 (6 bases). The specimen was PBMCs. This clonotype was obtained from a man aged 35-49 years in good health and CMV-seropositive. The CDR3 bases are TGTGCCAGTAATGACAGGTTGTATGGCTACACCTTC. Translation: CASNDRLYGYTF.